This TCR beta chain was captured in a study of OX40 agonist ivuxolimab in advanced cancers. Turning to the study itself: People in dose escalation had one of these cancers: hepatocellular carcinoma, melanoma, renal cell or head and neck cancer.

As to this clone: Its specificity is not known.

The method was immunoSEQ multiplex PCR; TCRdb's version includes in-frame clones alone and lacks a portion of them. This sample yields approximately 83,000 clones, of which about 85% are seen a single time; 4.6% belongs to the top ten. Autoimmune disease history or systemic immunosuppression led to patient exclusion. V was pared by 6 bases and J by 3 bases, with 14 bases between. The CDR3 has 14 amino acids. The germline V gene encodes CDR1 MNHNS and CDR2 SASEGT. Whole-study findings and limits: Expanded clones belonging to CD8+ T cells outnumbered, on average, those of CD4+. By week 6 at 0.1 to 3.0 mg/kg, blood CD4+ and CD8+ T cells had expanded clonally.

The receptor's source is an adult with an advanced solid tumor such as melanoma, head and neck, liver or kidney cancer. Sequencing used CD4+ or CD8+ T cells sorted from blood, obtained in a trial of the OX40 agonist ivuxolimab. This chain connects TRBV6-1 to TRBJ1-1; perhaps TRBD1 as D (5 bases). In DNA, the CDR3 is TGTGCCAGCAGCCCCATGGGGCTTCACACTGAAGCTTTCTTT. It is translated as CASSPMGLHTEAFF.